The rows below give T cell receptor beta chains drawn from one sample of a study of blood T cells in healthy people across ages. Via MiXCR, TCRdb re-called the 5' RACE reads, giving one row per CDR3 protein. The table shows about 640,000 distinct CDR3 sequences, with 58% occurring only once. Sequencing was performed on blood. Receptors originate from a man in his 60s in good health. CDR3s include the opening cysteine and the closing phenylalanine or tryptophan. D genes are given only for firm matches. Clone size is shown for a subset of rows, as once, few, many or a class of expanded clone.

v_call	cdr3_length	d_call	j_call	clone_size	cdr3_nt	cdr3_aa
TRBV3-1	15	TRBD2	TRBJ2-1	NA	TGTGCCAGCAGCAAACGGACGGGAGGGCAAGAGACCCAGTTCTTC	CASSKRTGGQETQFF
TRBV4-1	16	TRBD2	TRBJ2-5	NA	TGCGCCAGCAGCCAAGATTGGGCTAGCGGGGGAGAGACCCAGTACTTC	CASSQDWASGGETQYF
TRBV13	14	NA	TRBJ2-7	NA	TGTGCCAGCAGCTCTTGGACGTCGGGACGCGAGCAGTACTTC	CASSSWTSGREQYF
TRBV5-1	14	NA	TRBJ2-1	once	TGCGCCAGCAGCCCCGCACAGGCCCCCAATGAGCAGTTCTTC	CASSPAQAPNEQFF
TRBV5-6	15	NA	TRBJ2-7	NA	TGTGCCAGCAGCCCAATGGACCTCCTGCCCTACGAGCAGTACTTC	CASSPMDLLPYEQYF
TRBV7-9	18	NA	TRBJ1-6	once	TGTGCCAGCAGCTTAGCCAGGGGCGGGCGCATAACATATTCACCCCTCCACTTT	CASSLARGGRITYSPLHF
TRBV6-2/TRBV6-3	14	NA	TRBJ1-2	once	TGTGCCAGTACCAAAGGGGGAAGGATCGATGGCTACACCTTC	CASTKGGRIDGYTF
TRBV6-2/TRBV6-3	15	TRBD1	TRBJ1-5	NA	TGTGCCAGCAGTCCACTCGGGACAGGGAATCAGCCCCAGCATTTT	CASSPLGTGNQPQHF
TRBV5-1	13	NA	TRBJ1-2	NA	TGCGCCAGCAGCTGGGGAGAATCCTATGGCTACACCTTC	CASSWGESYGYTF
TRBV11-1	15	NA	TRBJ2-5	NA	TGTGCCAGCAGCTTAGAGGGCAGGGTGACGGAGACCCAGTACTTC	CASSLEGRVTETQYF
TRBV15	14	TRBD2	TRBJ2-1	few	TGTGCCACCAGCTACCGCGGGGGATACAATGAGCAGTTCTTC	CATSYRGGYNEQFF
TRBV2	13	TRBD1	TRBJ2-7	NA	TGTGCCAGCCTCACAGGGGGTTCCTACGAGCAGTACTTC	CASLTGGSYEQYF
TRBV20-1	14	TRBD2	TRBJ2-7	NA	TGCAGTGCTAGACTAGCGGGGGAGAACTACGAGCAGTACTTC	CSARLAGENYEQYF
TRBV7-2	15	TRBD1	TRBJ2-5	NA	TGTGACAGCAGCTACGGGACAGGGGGGAAAGAGACCCAGTACTTC	CDSSYGTGGKETQYF
TRBV11-2	16	TRBD1	TRBJ2-2	NA	TGTGCCAGCAGCTTATGGGCAGGGGGGAACACCGGGGAGCTGTTTTTT	CASSLWAGGNTGELFF
TRBV20-1	14	NA	TRBJ2-7	NA	TGCAGTGCTAGAGATCGGACAGTTTCCTACGAGCAGTACTTC	CSARDRTVSYEQYF
TRBV5-1	14	NA	TRBJ2-7	NA	TGCGTCAGCAGCTTCTCCAGGGACTCCTACGAGCAGTACTTC	CVSSFSRDSYEQYF
TRBV18	16	NA	TRBJ2-5	NA	TGTGCCAGCTCACCTTTCGCCCCCCAGGACCAAGAGACCCAGTACTTC	CASSPFAPQDQETQYF
TRBV29-1	11	NA	TRBJ2-5	few	TGCAGCGTTGAAACTCCGGGGGAGCAGTACTTC	CSVETPGEQYF
TRBV5-5	14	NA	TRBJ2-7	NA	TGTGCCAGCAGCTTGTTACTAGCAACCTACGAGCAGTACTTC	CASSLLLATYEQYF
TRBV27	12	NA	TRBJ2-3	NA	TGTGCCAGCAGTTCTACGGGGTTAGCGCAGTATTTT	CASSSTGLAQYF
TRBV11-2	13	NA	TRBJ1-1	NA	TGTGCCAGCAAAGGACAGTTGAACACTGAAGCTTTCTTT	CASKGQLNTEAFF
TRBV10-1	16	TRBD2	TRBJ2-5	NA	TGCGCCAGCAGTGAGTCGTCTAGCGGGGGCCAAGAGACCCAGTACTTC	CASSESSSGGQETQYF
TRBV29-1	12	NA	TRBJ2-1	NA	TGCAGCGTGAGGCCGGGGGCAGGTGAGCAGTTCTTC	CSVRPGAGEQFF
TRBV7-2	17	TRBD2	TRBJ2-1	NA	TGTGCCAGCAGCCAGAGTAGTAGGACTAGCGGGAACAATGAGCAGTTCTTC	CASSQSSRTSGNNEQFF
TRBV5-1	16	NA	TRBJ2-1	NA	TGCGCCAGCAGCCCGGGGGACGGATCCTTGTACAATGAGCAGTTCTTC	CASSPGDGSLYNEQFF
TRBV6-5	14	NA	TRBJ2-7	NA	TGTGCCAGCCGAGTGGGCAGGGGTGGGTACGAGCAGTACTTC	CASRVGRGGYEQYF
TRBV7-8	15	NA	TRBJ1-5	NA	TGTGCCAGCAGCCCGGAGACAGGAGCTAGGCAGCCCCAGCATTTT	CASSPETGARQPQHF
TRBV3-1	14	NA	TRBJ2-1	NA	TGTGCCAGCAGCCAAGACATAACGGGGACGGGGCAGTTCTTC	CASSQDITGTGQFF
TRBV4-1	13	NA	TRBJ1-2	NA	TGCGCCAGCAGCCAGAGGTCCTTATATGGCTACACCTTC	CASSQRSLYGYTF
TRBV5-1	16	TRBD1	TRBJ1-4	few	TGCGCCAGCAGCTTGGGCGCAACAGGGGAGGGTGAAAAACTGTTTTTT	CASSLGATGEGEKLFF
TRBV21-1	13	NA	TRBJ2-7	few	TGTGCCAGTACGAGACAGGGACCCTACGAGCAGTACTTC	CASTRQGPYEQYF
TRBV13	17	TRBD2	TRBJ2-1	few	TGTGCCAGCAGCTTAGGGGGCGGGGGTAGCTCCTACAATGAGCAGTTCTTC	CASSLGGGGSSYNEQFF
TRBV7-2	17	TRBD2	TRBJ2-1	NA	TGTGCCAGCAGCTCATTTACCGGGACTAGCGCCTACAATGAGCAGTTCTTC	CASSSFTGTSAYNEQFF
TRBV11-2	16	TRBD2	TRBJ2-5	few	TGTGCCAGCAGCTCTCCCTGGGGGGGAACGGTGAAGACCCAGTACTTC	CASSSPWGGTVKTQYF
TRBV21-1	15	NA	TRBJ2-5	NA	TGTGCCAGCAGCACCCTGGACAGGGCCCAAGAGACCCAGTACTTC	CASSTLDRAQETQYF
TRBV15	16	NA	TRBJ2-5	NA	TGTGCCACCAGCAGAGATGAGGGGGGAATGCAAGAGACCCAGTACTTC	CATSRDEGGMQETQYF
TRBV6-5	13	NA	TRBJ2-7	few	TGTGCCAGCCGGGCGGGGGCCCTCCTGGAGCAGTACTTC	CASRAGALLEQYF
TRBV5-1	16	TRBD1	TRBJ1-6	few	TGCGCCAGCAGCCCGACAGGGGGGTCCTATAATTCACCCCTCCACTTT	CASSPTGGSYNSPLHF
TRBV6-6	15	NA	TRBJ1-1	once	TGTGCCAGCAGTTTGAGGGTTTGGGGAAACACTGAAGCTTTCTTT	CASSLRVWGNTEAFF
TRBV2	11	NA	TRBJ2-5	NA	TGTGCCAGTGGCATTCAAGAGACCCAGTACTTC	CASGIQETQYF
TRBV18	13	NA	TRBJ2-5	NA	TGTGCCAGCTCACCCTCGGAGAAGGAGACCCAGTACTTC	CASSPSEKETQYF
TRBV5-1	13	NA	TRBJ1-3	NA	TGCGCCAGCAGCTTGCCCGGGGGCGAAACCATATATTTT	CASSLPGGETIYF
TRBV6-1	16	TRBD2	TRBJ2-1	NA	TGTGCCAGCAGTCGACTAGCGGGGGCCCCCTACAATGAGCAGTTCTTC	CASSRLAGAPYNEQFF
TRBV20-1	13	TRBD1	TRBJ2-4	few	TGCAGTGCTGAGGGGGCGCGGGAAAACATTCAGTACTTC	CSAEGARENIQYF
TRBV7-2	15	TRBD2	TRBJ2-3	NA	TGTGCCAGCAGCTTCATCAGCGGGGGGTCAGATACGCAGTATTTT	CASSFISGGSDTQYF
TRBV7-2	14	TRBD2	TRBJ2-5	NA	TGTGCCAGCAAGAGCGGGGGGGCGAACAATGAGCAGTACTTC	CASKSGGANNEQYF
TRBV9	14	NA	TRBJ1-1	NA	TGTGCCAGCAGCGTAGAGGCTACCAGTAGCTCAGCTTTCTTT	CASSVEATSSSAFF
TRBV7-8	15	NA	TRBJ2-3	NA	TGTGCCAGCAGCCCCCGGGGTAGCGAAATAGATACGCAGTATTTT	CASSPRGSEIDTQYF
TRBV20-1	14	NA	TRBJ2-7	NA	TGCAGTGCTAGCCCTCCGGGACGGGCCTACGAGCAGTACTTC	CSASPPGRAYEQYF
TRBV20-1	14	TRBD1	TRBJ1-5	NA	TGCAGTGCCCCACGGACAGGGACGGAGCAGCCCCAGCATTTT	CSAPRTGTEQPQHF
TRBV6-2/TRBV6-3	16	TRBD2	TRBJ2-1	NA	TGTGCCAGCAGGCCAACCGGGGGGATATCCTACAATGAGCAGTTCTTC	CASRPTGGISYNEQFF
TRBV20-1	15	TRBD2	TRBJ2-7	few	TGCAGTGCTAGAGGGACTAGCGGGGGCCTTCTCGAGCAGTACTTC	CSARGTSGGLLEQYF
TRBV2	14	TRBD1	TRBJ2-6	NA	TGTGCCAGCAAACCGGACAGGGCGAACGGCGTCCTGACTTTC	CASKPDRANGVLTF
TRBV18	14	NA	TRBJ1-1	many	TGTGCCAGCTCACCAGGGGCAGGTAGGCCTGAAGCTTTCTTT	CASSPGAGRPEAFF
TRBV20-1	11	NA	TRBJ2-3	few	TGCAGTGCTAGAGAGGCAGATACGCAGTATTTT	CSAREADTQYF
TRBV20-1	15	TRBD2	TRBJ2-5	NA	TGCAGTGCTCCACGGACTAGCGGGGGGGAAGAGACCCAGTACTTC	CSAPRTSGGEETQYF
TRBV7-2	15	TRBD1	TRBJ1-5	NA	TGTGCCAGCAGCTTAGGGTCGACAGGGGTCCAGCCCCAGCATTTT	CASSLGSTGVQPQHF
TRBV12-3/TRBV12-4	16	NA	TRBJ1-5	NA	TGTGCCAGCAGTCGAGGAGGGTCCGGCAGCAATCAGCCCCAGCATTTT	CASSRGGSGSNQPQHF